This record covers a single T cell receptor (beta chain). Repertoires were generated with immunoSEQ multiplex PCR, while TCRdb's copy carries only in-frame clones and drops some. The data show just over 20,000 clones, with 89% seen just once and under 6.5% held by the top ten. This record comes from a study of graft-versus-host responses after intestinal transplantation. The germline V and J ends were trimmed by 5 bases and 6 bases, with 8 bases remaining between them. This CDR3 is 12 amino acids long. Germline V CDR1 and CDR2: MNHEY, SMNVEV (reference sequence). The specimen was PBMCs, collected more than 62 days after intestinal transplantation. The clonotype originates from a human patient who received an intestinal transplant, so some T cells may come from the graft donor. The chain employs TRBV27 and TRBJ2-1; D gene unclear. The CDR3, as DNA: TGTGCCAGCAGTCCGAGAGTCAATGAGCAGTTCTTC. It translates to CASSPRVNEQFF.